This TCR beta chain was identified during a study of blood T cell repertoires in COVID-19. Study context: Specimens from acute and convalescent COVID-19 originated in the United States, Italy and Spain.

Regarding this clone: Sequence at one end of the junction differs from germline and may be a read error.

Recruits, aged roughly 18 to 95 years, lived in approximately 26 US areas. CDR1 and CDR2 from the germline V gene are SNHLY and FYNNEI. CDR3 length: 12 amino acids. Authors' analysis steps: Estimated nucleated cell counts came from reference gene primer amplification. The assay was immunoSEQ multiplex PCR, and TCRdb's table has in-frame clones only and misses some. The V and J calls and the clone size are those of that table, but D and trimming were determined from the DNA. The sample carries 340,000 or so clones, around 86% recorded once. This chain joins TRBV2 and TRBJ1-2; D remains unclear. The TCR comes from a woman aged 40 to 55 with acute COVID-19. The sequenced material came from PBMCs or T cells enriched from blood (not recorded which). CDR3 region: CASRVEGRTVLF. For the CDR3, the DNA is TGTGCCAGCAGAGTCGAGGGCAGGACGGTCCTCTTC.